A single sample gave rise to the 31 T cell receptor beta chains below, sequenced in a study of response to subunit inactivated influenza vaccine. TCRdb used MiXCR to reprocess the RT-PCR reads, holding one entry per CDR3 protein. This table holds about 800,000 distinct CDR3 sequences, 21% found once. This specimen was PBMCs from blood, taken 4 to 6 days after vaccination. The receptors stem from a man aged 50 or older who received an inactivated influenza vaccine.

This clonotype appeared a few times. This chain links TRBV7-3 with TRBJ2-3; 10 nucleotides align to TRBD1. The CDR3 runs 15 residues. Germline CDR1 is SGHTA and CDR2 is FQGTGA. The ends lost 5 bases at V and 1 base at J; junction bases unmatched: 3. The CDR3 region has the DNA TGTGCCAGCAGCAAGACAGGGGGCGGCACAGATACGCAGTATTTT. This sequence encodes CASSKTGGGTDTQYF.

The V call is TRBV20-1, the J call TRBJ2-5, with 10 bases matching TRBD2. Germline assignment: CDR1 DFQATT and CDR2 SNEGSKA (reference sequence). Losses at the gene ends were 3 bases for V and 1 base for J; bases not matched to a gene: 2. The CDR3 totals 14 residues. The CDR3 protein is CSASWTSGQETQYF. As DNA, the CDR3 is TGCAGTGCTAGCTGGACTAGCGGCCAAGAGACCCAGTACTTC.

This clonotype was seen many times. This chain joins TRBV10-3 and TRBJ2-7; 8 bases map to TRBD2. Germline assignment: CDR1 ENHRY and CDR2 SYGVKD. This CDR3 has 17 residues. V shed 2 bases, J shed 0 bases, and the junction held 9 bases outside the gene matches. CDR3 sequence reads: CAISEPGLGTTSYEQYF. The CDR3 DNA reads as TGTGCCATCAGTGAGCCGGGACTAGGCACAACCTCCTACGAGCAGTACTTC.

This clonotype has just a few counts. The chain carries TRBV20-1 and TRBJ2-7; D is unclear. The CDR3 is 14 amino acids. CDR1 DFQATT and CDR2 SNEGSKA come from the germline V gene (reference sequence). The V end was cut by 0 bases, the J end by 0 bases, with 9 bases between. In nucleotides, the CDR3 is TGCAGTGCTAGAGACCAGGCATACTCCTACGAGCAGTACTTC. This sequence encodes CSARDQAYSYEQYF.

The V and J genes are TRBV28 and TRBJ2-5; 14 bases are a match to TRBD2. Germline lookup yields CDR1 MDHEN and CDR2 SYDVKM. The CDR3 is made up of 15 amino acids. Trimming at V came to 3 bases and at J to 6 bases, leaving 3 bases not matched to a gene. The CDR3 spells CASSLGLAGVKTQYF. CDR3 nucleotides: TGTGCCAGCAGTTTGGGACTAGCGGGGGTAAAGACCCAGTACTTC.

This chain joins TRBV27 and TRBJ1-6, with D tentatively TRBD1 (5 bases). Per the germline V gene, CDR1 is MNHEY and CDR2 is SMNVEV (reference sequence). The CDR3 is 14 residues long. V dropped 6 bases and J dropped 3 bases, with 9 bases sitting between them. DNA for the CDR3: TGTGCCAGCAGCATCGGGGGCTATAATTCACCCCTCCACTTT. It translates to CASSIGGYNSPLHF.

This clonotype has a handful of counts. CDR3 sequence: CASSPRRVTGETQYF. CDR3 DNA: TGTGCCAGCAGCCCCCGGAGGGTAACGGGGGAGACCCAGTACTTC. The chain joins TRBV7-8 to TRBJ2-5, with D perhaps TRBD2 (6 bases). The germline CDR1 and CDR2 sequences are SGHVS and FQNEAQ. This CDR3 is built from 15 residues. Between the trimmed V and J ends, which lost 5 bases and 5 bases, there was a span of 18 bases.

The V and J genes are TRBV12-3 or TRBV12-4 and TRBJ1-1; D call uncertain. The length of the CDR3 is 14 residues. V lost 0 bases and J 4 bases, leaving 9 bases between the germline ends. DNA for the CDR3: TGTGCCAGCAGTTTAGCCAGGTCTCTCACTGAAGCTTTCTTT. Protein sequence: CASSLARSLTEAFF.

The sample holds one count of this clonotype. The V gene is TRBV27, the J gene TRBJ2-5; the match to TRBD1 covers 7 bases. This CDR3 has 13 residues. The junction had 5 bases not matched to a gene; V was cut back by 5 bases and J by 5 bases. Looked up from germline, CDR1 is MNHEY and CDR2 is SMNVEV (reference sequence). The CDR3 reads CASSPQGWETQYF. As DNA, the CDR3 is TGTGCCAGCAGTCCACAGGGGTGGGAGACCCAGTACTTC.

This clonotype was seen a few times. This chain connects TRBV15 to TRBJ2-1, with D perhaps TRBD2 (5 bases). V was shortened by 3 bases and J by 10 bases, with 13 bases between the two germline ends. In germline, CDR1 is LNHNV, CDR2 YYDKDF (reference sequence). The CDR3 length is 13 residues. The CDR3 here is CATSRQLVGEQFF. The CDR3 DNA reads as TGTGCCACCAGCAGGCAACTAGTAGGAGAGCAGTTCTTC. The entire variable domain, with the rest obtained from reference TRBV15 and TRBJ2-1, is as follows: DAMVIQNPRYQVTQFGKPVTLSCSQTLNHNVMYWYQQKSSQAPKLLFHYYDKDFNNEADTPDNFQSRRPNTSFCFLDIRSPGLGDTAMYLCATSRQLVGEQFFGPGTRLTVL.

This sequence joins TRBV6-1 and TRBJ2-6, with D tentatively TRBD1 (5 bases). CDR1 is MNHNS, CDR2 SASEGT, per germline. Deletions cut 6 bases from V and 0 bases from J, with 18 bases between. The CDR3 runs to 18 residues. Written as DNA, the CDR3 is TGTGCCAGCAGCACCCTGGACACTCTTAGCTCTGGGGCCAACGTCCTGACTTTC. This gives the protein CASSTLDTLSSGANVLTF.

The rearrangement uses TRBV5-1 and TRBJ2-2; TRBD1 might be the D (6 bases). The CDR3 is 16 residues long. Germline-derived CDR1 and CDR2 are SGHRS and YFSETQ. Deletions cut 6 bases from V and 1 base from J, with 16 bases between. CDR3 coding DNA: TGCGCCAGCACCCCTTACGGGACACTGAACACCGGGGAGCTGTTTTTT. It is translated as CASTPYGTLNTGELFF.

CDR3 residues: CASSYRTSGRYEQYF. The CDR3 coding sequence is TGTGCCAGCAGCTACCGGACTAGCGGGAGGTACGAGCAGTACTTC. This chain joins TRBV5-4 and TRBJ2-7; the match to TRBD2 covers 14 bases. CDR1 and CDR2 from the germline V gene are SGHNT and YYREEE (reference sequence). V shed 3 bases and J 4 bases; nucleotides not matched to a gene: 3. The CDR3 sequence is 15 residues long.

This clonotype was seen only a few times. Here the CDR3 reads CASAPTGKPNEKLFF. Here the CDR3 DNA reads TGTGCCAGCGCCCCGACAGGGAAACCTAATGAAAAACTGTTTTTT. The V and J genes are TRBV7-3 and TRBJ1-4, with 7 bases that match TRBD1. The CDR3 is made up of 15 amino acids. Germline loops: CDR1 SGHTA, CDR2 FQGTGA. Trimming removed 8 bases from V and 3 bases from J; junction bases left unmatched: 9.

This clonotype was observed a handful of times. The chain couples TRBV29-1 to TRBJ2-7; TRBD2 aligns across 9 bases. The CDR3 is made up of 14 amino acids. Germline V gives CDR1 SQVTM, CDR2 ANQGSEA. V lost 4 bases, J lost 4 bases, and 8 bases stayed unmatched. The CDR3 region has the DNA TGCAGCGTTGTAGCCGCGGGGGGGCCGTACGAGCAGTACTTC. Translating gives CSVVAAGGPYEQYF.

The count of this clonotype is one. CDR3: CASSVDVEQYF. The DNA for the CDR3 is TGTGCCAGCAGCGTCGATGTCGAGCAGTACTTC. V is TRBV5-7 and J is TRBJ2-7; no reliable D call. TRBV5-7 is flagged as an ORF with uncertain function. This CDR3 is built from 11 residues. V lost 4 bases, J lost 6 bases, and 8 bases lay in between.

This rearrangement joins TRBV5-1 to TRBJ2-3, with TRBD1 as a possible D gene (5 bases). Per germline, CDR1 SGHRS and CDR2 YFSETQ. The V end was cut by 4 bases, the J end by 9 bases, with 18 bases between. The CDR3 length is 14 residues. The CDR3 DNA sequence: TGCGCCAGCAGCACCAGGGCCCCGAGCGAGACGCAGTATTTT. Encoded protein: CASSTRAPSETQYF.

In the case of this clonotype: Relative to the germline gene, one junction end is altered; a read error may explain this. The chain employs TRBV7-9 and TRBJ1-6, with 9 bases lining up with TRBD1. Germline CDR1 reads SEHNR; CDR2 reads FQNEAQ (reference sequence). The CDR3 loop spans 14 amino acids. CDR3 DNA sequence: TGTGCTAGCAGCTCCGTGGGACAGGGCTCACCCCTCCACTTT. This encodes CASSSVGQGSPLHF.

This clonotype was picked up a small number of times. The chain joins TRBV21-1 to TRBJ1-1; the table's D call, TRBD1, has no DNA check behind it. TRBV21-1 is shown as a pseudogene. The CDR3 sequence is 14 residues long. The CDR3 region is CASSKGGGHTEAFF. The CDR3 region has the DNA TGTGCCAGCAGCAAAGGAGGGGGACACACTGAAGCTTTCTTT.

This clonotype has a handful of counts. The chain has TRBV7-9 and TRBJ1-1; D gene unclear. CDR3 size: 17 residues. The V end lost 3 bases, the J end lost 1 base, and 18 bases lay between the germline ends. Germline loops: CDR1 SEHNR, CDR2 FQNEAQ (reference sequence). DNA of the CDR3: TGTGCCAGCAGCTTTGGACGTACAATCAAAGGGAACACTGAAGCTTTCTTT. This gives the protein CASSFGRTIKGNTEAFF.

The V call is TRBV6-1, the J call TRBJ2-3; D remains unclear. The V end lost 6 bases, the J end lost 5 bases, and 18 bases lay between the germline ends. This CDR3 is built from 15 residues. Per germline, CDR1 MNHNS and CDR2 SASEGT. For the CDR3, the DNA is TGTGCCAGCAGAAAAGGAAGGACCCGCGGAGATACGCAGTATTTT. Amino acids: CASRKGRTRGDTQYF.

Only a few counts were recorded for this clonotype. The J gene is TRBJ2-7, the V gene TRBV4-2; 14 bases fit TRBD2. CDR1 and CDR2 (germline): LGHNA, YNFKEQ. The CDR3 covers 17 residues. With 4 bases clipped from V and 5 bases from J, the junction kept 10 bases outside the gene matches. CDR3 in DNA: TGTGCCAGCAGCCCGGGACTAGCGGGGGTGGACCGGGACGAGCAGTACTTC. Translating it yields CASSPGLAGVDRDEQYF.

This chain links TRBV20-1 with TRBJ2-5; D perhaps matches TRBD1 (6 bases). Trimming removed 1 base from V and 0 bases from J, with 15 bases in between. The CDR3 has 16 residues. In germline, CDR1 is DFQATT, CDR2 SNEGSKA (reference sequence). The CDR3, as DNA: TGCAGTGCTAGAGGGGTTCTAAGGGGGTACCAAGAGACCCAGTACTTC. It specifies CSARGVLRGYQETQYF.

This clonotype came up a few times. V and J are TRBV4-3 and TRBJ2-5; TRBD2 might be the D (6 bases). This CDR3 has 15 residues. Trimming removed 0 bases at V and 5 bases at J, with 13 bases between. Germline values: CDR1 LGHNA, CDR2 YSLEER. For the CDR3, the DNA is TGCGCCAGCAGCCAAGAGCGGTGGGGGGTCGAGACCCAGTACTTC. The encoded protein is CASSQERWGVETQYF.

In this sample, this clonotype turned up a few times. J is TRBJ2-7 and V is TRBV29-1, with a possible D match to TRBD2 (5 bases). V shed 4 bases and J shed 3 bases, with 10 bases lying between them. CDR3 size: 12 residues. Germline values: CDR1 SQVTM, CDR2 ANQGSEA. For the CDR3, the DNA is TGCAGCGTTGGAGGGCAACTCTACGAGCAGTACTTC. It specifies CSVGGQLYEQYF.

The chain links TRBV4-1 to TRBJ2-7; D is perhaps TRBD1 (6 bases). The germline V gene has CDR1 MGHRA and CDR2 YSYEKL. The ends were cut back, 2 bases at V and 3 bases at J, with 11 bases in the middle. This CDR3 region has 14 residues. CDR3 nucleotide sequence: TGCGCCAGCAGCCAACTTACAGGGCTCTACGAGCAGTACTTC. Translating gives CASSQLTGLYEQYF.

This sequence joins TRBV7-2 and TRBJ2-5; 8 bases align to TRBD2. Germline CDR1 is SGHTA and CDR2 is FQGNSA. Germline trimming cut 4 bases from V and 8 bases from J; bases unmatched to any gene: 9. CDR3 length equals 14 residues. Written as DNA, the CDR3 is TGTGCCAGCAGCTCAGAGGGACTAGTGGGTACCCAGTACTTC. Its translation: CASSSEGLVGTQYF.

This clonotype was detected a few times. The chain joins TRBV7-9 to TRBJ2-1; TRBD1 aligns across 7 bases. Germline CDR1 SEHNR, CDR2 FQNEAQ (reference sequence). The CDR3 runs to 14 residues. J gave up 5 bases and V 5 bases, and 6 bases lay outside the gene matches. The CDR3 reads CASSSLRGNNEQFF. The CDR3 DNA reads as TGTGCCAGCAGCAGCCTCAGGGGGAACAATGAGCAGTTCTTC.

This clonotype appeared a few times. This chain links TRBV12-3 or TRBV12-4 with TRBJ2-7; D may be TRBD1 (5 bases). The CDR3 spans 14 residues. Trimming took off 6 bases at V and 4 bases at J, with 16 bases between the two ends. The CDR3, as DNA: TGTGCCAGCAGCCCTTTTCAGGGATATTACGAGCAGTACTTC. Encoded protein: CASSPFQGYYEQYF.

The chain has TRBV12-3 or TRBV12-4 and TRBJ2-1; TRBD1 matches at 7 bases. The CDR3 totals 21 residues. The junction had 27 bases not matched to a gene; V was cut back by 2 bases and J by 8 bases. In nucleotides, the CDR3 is TGTGCCAGCAGTTTATCTCGGGCCAGTCAGGGGGTACAGAGATTGGATTATGAGCAGTTCTTC. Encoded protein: CASSLSRASQGVQRLDYEQFF.

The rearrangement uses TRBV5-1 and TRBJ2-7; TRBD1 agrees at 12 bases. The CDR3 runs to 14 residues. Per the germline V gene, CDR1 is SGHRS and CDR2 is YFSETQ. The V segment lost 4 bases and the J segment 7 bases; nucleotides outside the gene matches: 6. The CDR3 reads CASSTGQGAGEQYF. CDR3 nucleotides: TGCGCCAGCAGCACGGGACAGGGGGCAGGAGAGCAGTACTTC.